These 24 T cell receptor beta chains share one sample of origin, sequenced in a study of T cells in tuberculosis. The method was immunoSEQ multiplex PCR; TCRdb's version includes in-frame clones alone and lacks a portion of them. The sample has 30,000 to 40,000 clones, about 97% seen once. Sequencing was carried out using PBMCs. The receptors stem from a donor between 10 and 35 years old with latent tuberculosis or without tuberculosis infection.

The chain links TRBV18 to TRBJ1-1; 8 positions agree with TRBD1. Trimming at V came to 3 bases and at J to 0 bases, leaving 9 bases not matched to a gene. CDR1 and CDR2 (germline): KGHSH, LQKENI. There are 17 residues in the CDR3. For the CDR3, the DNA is TGTGCCAGCTCACCCACCCTTGACAGGGGACTGAACACTGAAGCTTTCTTT. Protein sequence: CASSPTLDRGLNTEAFF.

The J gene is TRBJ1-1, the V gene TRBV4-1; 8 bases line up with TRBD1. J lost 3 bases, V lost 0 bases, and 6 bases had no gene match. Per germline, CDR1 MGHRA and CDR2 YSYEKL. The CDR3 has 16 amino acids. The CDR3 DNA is TGCGCCAGCAGCCAAGATCAGAGCAGGGGGCACACTGAAGCTTTCTTT. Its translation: CASSQDQSRGHTEAFF.

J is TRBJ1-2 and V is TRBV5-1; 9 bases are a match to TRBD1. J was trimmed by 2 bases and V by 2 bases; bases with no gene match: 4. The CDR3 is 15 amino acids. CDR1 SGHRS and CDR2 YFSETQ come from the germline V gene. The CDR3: CASSFGTGINYGYTF. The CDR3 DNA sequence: TGCGCCAGCAGCTTCGGGACAGGGATCAACTATGGCTACACCTTC.

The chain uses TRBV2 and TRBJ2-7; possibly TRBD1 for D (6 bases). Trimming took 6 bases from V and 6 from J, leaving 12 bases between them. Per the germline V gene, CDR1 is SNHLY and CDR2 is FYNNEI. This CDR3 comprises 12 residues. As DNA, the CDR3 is TGTGCCAGCAGAAGCAGGGGCGGCGAGCAGTACTTC. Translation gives CASRSRGGEQYF. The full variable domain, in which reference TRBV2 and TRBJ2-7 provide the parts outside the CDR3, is EPEVTQTPSHQVTQMGQEVILRCVPISNHLYFYWYRQILGQKVEFLVSFYNNEISEKSEIFDDQFSVERPDGSNFTLKIRSTKLEDSAMYFCASRSRGGEQYFGPGTRLTVT.

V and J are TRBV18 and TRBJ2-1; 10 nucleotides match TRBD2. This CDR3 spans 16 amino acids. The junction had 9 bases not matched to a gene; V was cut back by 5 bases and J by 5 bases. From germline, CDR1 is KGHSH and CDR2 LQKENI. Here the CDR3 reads CASSSSSGRDHNEQFF. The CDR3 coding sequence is TGTGCCAGCTCATCGTCCAGCGGGAGGGACCACAATGAGCAGTTCTTC.

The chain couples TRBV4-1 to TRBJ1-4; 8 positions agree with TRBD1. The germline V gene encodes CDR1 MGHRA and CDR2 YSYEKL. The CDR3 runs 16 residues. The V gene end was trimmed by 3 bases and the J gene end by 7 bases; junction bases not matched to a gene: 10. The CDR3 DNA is TGCGCCAGCAGCCAGGAAAGCAGGGGGCGCTTTGAAAAACTGTTTTTT. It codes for CASSQESRGRFEKLFF.

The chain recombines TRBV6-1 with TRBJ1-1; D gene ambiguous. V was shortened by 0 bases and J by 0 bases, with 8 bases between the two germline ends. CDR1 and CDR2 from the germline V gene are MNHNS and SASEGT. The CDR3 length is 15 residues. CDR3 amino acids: CASSEARLMNTEAFF. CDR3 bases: TGTGCCAGCAGTGAAGCGAGATTAATGAACACTGAAGCTTTCTTT.

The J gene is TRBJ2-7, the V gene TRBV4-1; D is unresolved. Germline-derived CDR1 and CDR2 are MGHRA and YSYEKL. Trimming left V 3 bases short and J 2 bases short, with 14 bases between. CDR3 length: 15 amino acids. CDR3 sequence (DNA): TGCGCCAGCAGCCATGAACCCCGTAGTCCCTACGAGCAGTACTTC. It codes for CASSHEPRSPYEQYF.

CDR3 sequence reads: CATSRLAGVSDTQYF. CDR3 sequence (DNA): TGTGCCACCAGCAGGCTAGCGGGAGTATCAGATACGCAGTATTTT. The gene calls are TRBV15 and TRBJ2-3; 10 bases are shared with TRBD2. Trimming cost V 3 bases and J 4 bases; bases outside gene matches: 4. The CDR3 is 15 amino acids. Germline V gene data show CDR1 as LNHNV and CDR2 as YYDKDF (reference sequence).

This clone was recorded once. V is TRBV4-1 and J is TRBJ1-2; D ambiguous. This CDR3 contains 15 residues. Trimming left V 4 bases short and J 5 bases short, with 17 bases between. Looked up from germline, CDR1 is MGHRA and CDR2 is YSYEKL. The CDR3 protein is CASSPQRAAPYGYTF. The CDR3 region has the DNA TGCGCCAGCAGCCCCCAGAGGGCGGCACCATATGGCTACACCTTC.

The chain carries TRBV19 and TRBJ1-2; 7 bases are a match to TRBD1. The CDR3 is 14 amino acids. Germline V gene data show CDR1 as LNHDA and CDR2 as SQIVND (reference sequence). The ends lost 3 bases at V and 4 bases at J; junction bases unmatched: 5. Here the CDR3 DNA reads TGTGCCAGTAGTATGAAGGGACAGACCTATGGCTACACCTTC. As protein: CASSMKGQTYGYTF.

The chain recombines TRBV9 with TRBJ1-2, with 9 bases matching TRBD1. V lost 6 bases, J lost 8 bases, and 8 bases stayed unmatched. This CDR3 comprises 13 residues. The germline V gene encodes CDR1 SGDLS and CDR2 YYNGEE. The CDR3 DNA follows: TGTGCCAGCACCCCAGGGACAGGGAGCGGCTACACCTTC. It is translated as CASTPGTGSGYTF.

CDR3 residues: CASSWTSGMSTDTQYF. In DNA form, the CDR3 reads TGTGCCAGCAGTTGGACTAGCGGGATGAGCACAGATACGCAGTATTTT. The chain has TRBV2 and TRBJ2-3; 12 positions match TRBD2. The CDR3 has 16 amino acids. Germline lookup yields CDR1 SNHLY and CDR2 FYNNEI. Trimming cost V 5 bases and J 0 bases; bases outside gene matches: 3.

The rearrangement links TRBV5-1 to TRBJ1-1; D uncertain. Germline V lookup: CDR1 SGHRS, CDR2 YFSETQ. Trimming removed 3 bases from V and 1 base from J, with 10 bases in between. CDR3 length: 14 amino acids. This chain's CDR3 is CASSSLAGNTEAFF. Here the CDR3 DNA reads TGCGCCAGCAGCTCCCTCGCGGGGAACACTGAAGCTTTCTTT.

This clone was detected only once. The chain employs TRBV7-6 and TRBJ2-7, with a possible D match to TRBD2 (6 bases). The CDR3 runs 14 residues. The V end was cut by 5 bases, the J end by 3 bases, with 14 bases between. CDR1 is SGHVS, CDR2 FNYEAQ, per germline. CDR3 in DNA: TGTGCCAGCAGCCCCGGTGCGGGGTTCTACGAGCAGTACTTC. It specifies CASSPGAGFYEQYF.

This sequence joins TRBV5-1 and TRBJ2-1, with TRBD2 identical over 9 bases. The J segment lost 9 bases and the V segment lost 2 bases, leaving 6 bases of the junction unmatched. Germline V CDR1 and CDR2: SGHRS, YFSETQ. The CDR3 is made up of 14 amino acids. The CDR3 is CASSFTGTSFEQFF. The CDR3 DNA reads TGCGCCAGCAGCTTCACCGGGACTAGCTTTGAGCAGTTCTTC.

In DNA, the CDR3 is TGCGCCAGCAGCAAAGGGGGCGAGAACACCGGGGAGCTGTTTTTT. Translated: CASSKGGENTGELFF. This chain uses TRBV5-1 with TRBJ2-2, with 7 bases lining up with TRBD1. Germline CDR1 and CDR2: SGHRS and YFSETQ. The CDR3 is made up of 15 amino acids. The junction had 4 bases not matched to a gene; V was cut back by 4 bases and J by 1 base.

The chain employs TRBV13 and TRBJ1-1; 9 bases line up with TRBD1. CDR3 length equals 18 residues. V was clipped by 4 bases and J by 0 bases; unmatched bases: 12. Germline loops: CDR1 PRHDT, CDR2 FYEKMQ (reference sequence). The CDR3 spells CASSYPRDRESLNTEAFF. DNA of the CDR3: TGTGCCAGCAGCTATCCGAGGGACAGGGAATCTCTGAACACTGAAGCTTTCTTT.

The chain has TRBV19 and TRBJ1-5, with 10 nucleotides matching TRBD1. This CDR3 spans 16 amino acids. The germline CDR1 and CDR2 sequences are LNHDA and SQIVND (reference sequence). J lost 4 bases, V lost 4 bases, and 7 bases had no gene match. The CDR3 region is CASSTTGGWKNQPQHF. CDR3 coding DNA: TGTGCCAGTAGTACGACAGGGGGCTGGAAAAATCAGCCCCAGCATTTT.

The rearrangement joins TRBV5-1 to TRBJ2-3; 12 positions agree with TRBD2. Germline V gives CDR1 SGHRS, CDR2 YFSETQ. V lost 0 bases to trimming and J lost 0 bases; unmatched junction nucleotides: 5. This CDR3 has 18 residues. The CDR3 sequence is CASSLETSGGLSTDTQYF. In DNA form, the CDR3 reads TGCGCCAGCAGCTTGGAGACTAGCGGGGGCCTTAGCACAGATACGCAGTATTTT. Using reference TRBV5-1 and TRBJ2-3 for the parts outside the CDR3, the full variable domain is KAGVTQTPRYLIKTRGQQVTLSCSPISGHRSVSWYQQTPGQGLQFLFEYFSETQRNKGNFPGRFSGRQFSNSRSEMNVSTLELGDSALYLCASSLETSGGLSTDTQYFGPGTRLTVL.

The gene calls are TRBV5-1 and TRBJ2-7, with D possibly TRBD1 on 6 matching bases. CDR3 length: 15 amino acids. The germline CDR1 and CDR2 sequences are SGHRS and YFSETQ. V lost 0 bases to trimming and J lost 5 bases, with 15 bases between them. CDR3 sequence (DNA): TGCGCCAGCAGCTTGGGAGATCAGGGGTGGAACGAGCAGTACTTC. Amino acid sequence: CASSLGDQGWNEQYF.

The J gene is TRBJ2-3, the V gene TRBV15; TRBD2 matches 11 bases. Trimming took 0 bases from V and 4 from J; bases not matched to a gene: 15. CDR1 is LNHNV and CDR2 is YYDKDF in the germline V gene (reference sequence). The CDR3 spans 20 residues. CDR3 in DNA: TGTGCCACCAGCAGAGATCCCGTGACTAGCGGGACGGGGTCAGCAGATACGCAGTATTTT. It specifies CATSRDPVTSGTGSADTQYF.

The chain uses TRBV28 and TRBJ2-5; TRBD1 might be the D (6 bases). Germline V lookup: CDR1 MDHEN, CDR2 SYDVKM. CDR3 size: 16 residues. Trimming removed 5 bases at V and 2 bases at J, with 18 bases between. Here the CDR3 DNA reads TGTGCCAGCAGTGTCACCGGGACACCGTATCAAGAGACCCAGTACTTC. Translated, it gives CASSVTGTPYQETQYF.

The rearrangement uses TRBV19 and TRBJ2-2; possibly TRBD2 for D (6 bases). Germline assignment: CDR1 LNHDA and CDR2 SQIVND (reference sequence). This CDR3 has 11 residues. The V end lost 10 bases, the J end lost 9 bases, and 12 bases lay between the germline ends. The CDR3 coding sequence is TGTGCCACCCGGCGGGGTCGGGAGCTGTTTTTT. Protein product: CATRRGRELFF.